This TCR beta chain was sequenced in a study of response to subunit inactivated influenza vaccine. MiXCR, run by TCRdb on the RT-PCR reads, gives a single entry per CDR3 protein. This table holds about 780,000 distinct CDR3 sequences, around a sixth found once. This clonotype was detected only a few times. Its specificity is unknown. Broader study findings: Researchers suggested that each seasonal influenza vaccination recruits few new T cells.

Germline V gene sequence: CDR1 SGHAT, CDR2 FQDESV (reference sequence). This CDR3 region has 19 residues. J lost 9 bases, V lost 7 bases, and 24 bases had no gene match. This sample comprised PBMCs from blood, obtained approximately 5 days after vaccination. The sequence was obtained from a man over 45 who received an inactivated influenza vaccine. The J gene is TRBJ2-1, the V gene TRBV11-1; 10 bases agree with TRBD2. The CDR3 DNA is TGTGCCAGCAACCCTAGCGGGGGAGTGACAACGGGGTTGCAGATTGAGCAGTTCTTC. Translated, it gives CASNPSGGVTTGLQIEQFF.